Described below is a single TCR beta chain sequence and its context. The CDR3 totals 15 residues. These data originate in a study of T cell responses to AZD1222 COVID-19 vaccine. Sequencing used immunoSEQ multiplex PCR; TCRdb keeps in-frame clones, though not all of them. The sample yields approximately 110,000 clones, approximately 84% seen once. The receptor comes from an adult in good health. Sequencing used peripheral blood, obtained on day 0 of AZD1222 vaccination. The rearrangement links TRBV1 to TRBJ2-3; the table's D call TRBD2 went unverified against the DNA. TRBV1 is a pseudogene segment. This chain's CDR3 is CTSSPGTHSTDTQYF. The CDR3 nucleotides are TGCACCAGCAGCCCCGGGACTCACAGCACAGATACGCAGTATTTT.